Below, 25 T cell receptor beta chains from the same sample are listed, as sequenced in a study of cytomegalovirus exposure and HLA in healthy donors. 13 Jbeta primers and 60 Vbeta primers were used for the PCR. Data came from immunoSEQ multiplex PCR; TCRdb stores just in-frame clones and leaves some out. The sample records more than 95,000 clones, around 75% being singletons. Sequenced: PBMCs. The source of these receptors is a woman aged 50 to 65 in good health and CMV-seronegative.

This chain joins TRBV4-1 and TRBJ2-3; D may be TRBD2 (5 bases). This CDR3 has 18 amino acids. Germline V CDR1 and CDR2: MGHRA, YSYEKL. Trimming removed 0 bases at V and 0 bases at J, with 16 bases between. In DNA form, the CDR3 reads TGCGCCAGCAGCCAAGAAGAGTTAGCGTCTACTAGCACAGATACGCAGTATTTT. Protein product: CASSQEELASTSTDTQYF.

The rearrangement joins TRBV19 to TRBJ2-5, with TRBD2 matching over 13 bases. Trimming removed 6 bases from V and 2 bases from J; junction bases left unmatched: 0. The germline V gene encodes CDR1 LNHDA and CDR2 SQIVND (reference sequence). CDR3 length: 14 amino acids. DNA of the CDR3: TGTGCCAGTAGACTAGCGGGAGGGCAAGAGACCCAGTACTTC. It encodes CASRLAGGQETQYF.

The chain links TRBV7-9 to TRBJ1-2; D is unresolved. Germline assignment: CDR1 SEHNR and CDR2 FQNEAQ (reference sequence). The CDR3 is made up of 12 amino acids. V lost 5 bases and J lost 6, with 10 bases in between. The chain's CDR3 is CASSITGDGYTF. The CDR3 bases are TGTGCCAGCAGCATTACGGGTGATGGCTACACCTTC.

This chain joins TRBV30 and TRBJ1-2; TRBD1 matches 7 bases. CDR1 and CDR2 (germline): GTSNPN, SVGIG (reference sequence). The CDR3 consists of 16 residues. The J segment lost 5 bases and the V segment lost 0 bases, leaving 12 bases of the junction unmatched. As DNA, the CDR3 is TGTGCCTGGAGTGTACAGTTGACAGGGATACCGTATGGCTACACCTTC. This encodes CAWSVQLTGIPYGYTF.

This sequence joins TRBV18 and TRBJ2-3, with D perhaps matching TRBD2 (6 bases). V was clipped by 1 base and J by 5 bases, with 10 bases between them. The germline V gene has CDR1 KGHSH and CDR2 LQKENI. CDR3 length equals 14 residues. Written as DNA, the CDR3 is TGTGCCAGCTCACCACTAGCGGAGGGAGATACGCAGTATTTT. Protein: CASSPLAEGDTQYF.

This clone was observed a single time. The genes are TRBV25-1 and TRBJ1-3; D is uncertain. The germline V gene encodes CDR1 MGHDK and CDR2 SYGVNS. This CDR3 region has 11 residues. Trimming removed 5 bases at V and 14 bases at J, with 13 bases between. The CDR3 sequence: CASSSSHRVYF. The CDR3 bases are TGTGCCAGCAGTAGCAGCCATCGGGTATATTTT.

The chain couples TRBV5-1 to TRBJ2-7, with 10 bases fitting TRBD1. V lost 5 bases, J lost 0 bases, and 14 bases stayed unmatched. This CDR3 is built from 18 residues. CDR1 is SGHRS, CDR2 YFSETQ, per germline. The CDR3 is CASSPGQGGAASSYEQYF. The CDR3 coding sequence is TGCGCCAGCAGTCCCGGACAGGGGGGCGCAGCCTCCTCCTACGAGCAGTACTTC.

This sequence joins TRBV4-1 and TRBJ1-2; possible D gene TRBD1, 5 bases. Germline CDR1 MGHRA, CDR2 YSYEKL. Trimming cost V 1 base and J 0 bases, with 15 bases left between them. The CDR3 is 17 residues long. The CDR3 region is CASSQVMGGESNYGYTF. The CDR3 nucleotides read TGCGCCAGCAGCCAAGTTATGGGGGGGGAGTCTAACTATGGCTACACCTTC.

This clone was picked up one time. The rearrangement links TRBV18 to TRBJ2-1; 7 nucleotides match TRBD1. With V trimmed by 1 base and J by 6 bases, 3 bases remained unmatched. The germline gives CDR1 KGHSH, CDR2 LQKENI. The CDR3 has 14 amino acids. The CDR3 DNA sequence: TGTGCCAGCTCACCACTACAGGGGATCAATGAGCAGTTCTTC. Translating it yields CASSPLQGINEQFF.

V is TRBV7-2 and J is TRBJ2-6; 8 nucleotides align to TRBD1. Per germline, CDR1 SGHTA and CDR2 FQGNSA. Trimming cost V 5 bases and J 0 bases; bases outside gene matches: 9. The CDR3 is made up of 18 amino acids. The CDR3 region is CASSSPRDRNSGANVLTF. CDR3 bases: TGTGCCAGCAGCAGCCCCCGGGACAGGAACTCTGGGGCCAACGTCCTGACTTTC.

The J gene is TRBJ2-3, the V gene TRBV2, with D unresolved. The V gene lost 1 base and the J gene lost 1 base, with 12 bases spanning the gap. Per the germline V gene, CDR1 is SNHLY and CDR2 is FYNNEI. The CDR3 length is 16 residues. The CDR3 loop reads CASSEGATPGTDTQYF. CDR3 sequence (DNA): TGTGCCAGCAGTGAAGGTGCGACTCCGGGCACAGATACGCAGTATTTT.

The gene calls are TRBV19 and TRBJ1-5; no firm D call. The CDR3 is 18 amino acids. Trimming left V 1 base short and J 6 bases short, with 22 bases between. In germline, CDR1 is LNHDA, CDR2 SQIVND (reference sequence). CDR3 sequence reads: CASSIGSPASGSSQPQHF. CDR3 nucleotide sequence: TGTGCCAGTAGTATAGGCTCCCCGGCGTCAGGCTCAAGTCAGCCCCAGCATTTT.

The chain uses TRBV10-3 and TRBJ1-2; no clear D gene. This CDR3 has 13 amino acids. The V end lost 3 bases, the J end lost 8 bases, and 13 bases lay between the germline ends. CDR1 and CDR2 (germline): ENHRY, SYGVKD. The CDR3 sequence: CAISDISGGGYTF. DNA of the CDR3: TGTGCCATCAGTGATATAAGCGGTGGGGGCTACACCTTC.

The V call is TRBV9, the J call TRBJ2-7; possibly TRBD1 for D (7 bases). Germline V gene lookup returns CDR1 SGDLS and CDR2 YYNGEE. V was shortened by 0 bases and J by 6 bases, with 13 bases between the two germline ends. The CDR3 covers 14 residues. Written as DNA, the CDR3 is TGTGCCAGCAGCGTAGGACAGGGACTGGTCGAGCAGTACTTC. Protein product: CASSVGQGLVEQYF. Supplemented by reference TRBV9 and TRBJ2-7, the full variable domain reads DSGVTQTPKHLITATGQRVTLRCSPRSGDLSVYWYQQSLDQGLQFLIQYYNGEERAKGNILERFSAQQFPDLHSELNLSSLELGDSALYFCASSVGQGLVEQYFGPGTRLTVT.

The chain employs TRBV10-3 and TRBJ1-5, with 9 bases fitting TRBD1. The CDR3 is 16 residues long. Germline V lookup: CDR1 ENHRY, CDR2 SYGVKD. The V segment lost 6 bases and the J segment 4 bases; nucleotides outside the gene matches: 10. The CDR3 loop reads CAISTGQGRQNQPQHF. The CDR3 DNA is TGTGCCATCAGCACGGGACAGGGAAGGCAGAATCAGCCCCAGCATTTT.

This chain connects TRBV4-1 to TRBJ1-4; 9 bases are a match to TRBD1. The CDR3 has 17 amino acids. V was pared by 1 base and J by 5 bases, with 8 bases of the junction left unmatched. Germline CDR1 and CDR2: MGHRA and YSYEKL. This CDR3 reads CASSQGTTGTGNEKLFF. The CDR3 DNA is TGCGCCAGCAGCCAAGGCACCACCGGGACAGGGAATGAAAAACTGTTTTTT.

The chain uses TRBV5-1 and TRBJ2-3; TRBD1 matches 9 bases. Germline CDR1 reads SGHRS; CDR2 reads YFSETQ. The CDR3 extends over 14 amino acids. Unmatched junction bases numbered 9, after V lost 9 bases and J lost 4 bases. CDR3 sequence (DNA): TGCGCCACTAACACAGGGGGCGGTGCAGATACGCAGTATTTT. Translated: CATNTGGGADTQYF.

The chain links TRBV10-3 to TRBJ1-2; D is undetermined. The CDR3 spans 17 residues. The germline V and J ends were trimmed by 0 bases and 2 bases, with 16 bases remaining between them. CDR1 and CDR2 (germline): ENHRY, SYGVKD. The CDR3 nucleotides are TGTGCCATCAGTGAGTCGTTGACATCCCAAATCAACTATGGCTACACCTTC. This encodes CAISESLTSQINYGYTF.

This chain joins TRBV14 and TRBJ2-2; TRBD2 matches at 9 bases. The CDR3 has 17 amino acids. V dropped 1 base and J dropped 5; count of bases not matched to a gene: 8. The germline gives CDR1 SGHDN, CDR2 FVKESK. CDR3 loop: CASSQVVGLAGTGELFF. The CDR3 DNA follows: TGTGCCAGCAGCCAAGTGGTGGGGCTAGCGGGGACCGGGGAGCTGTTTTTT. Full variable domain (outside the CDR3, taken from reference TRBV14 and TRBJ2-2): EAGVTQFPSHSVIEKGQTVTLRCDPISGHDNLYWYRRVMGKEIKFLLHFVKESKQDESGMPNNRFLAERTGGTYSTLKVQPAELEDSGVYFCASSQVVGLAGTGELFFGEGSRLTVL.

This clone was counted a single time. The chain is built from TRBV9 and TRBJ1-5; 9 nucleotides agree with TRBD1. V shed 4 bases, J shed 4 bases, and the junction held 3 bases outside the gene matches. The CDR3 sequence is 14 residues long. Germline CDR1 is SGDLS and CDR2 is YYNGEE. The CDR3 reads CASSLDRGNQPQHF. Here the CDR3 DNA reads TGTGCCAGCAGCCTAGACAGGGGGAATCAGCCCCAGCATTTT. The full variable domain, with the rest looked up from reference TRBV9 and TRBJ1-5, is DSGVTQTPKHLITATGQRVTLRCSPRSGDLSVYWYQQSLDQGLQFLIQYYNGEERAKGNILERFSAQQFPDLHSELNLSSLELGDSALYFCASSLDRGNQPQHFGDGTRLSIL.

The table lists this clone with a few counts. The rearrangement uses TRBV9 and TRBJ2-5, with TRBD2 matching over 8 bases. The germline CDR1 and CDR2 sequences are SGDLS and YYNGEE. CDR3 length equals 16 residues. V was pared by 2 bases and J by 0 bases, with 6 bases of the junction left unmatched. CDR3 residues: CASSVGVAGHQETQYF. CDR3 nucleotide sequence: TGTGCCAGCAGCGTTGGAGTAGCGGGACACCAAGAGACCCAGTACTTC.

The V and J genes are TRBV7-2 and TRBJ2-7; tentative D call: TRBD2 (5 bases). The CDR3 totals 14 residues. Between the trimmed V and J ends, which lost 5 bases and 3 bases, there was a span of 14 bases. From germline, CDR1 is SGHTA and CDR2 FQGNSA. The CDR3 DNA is TGTGCCAGCAGCCCCGGAGGCTTAATCTACGAGCAGTACTTC. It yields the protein CASSPGGLIYEQYF.

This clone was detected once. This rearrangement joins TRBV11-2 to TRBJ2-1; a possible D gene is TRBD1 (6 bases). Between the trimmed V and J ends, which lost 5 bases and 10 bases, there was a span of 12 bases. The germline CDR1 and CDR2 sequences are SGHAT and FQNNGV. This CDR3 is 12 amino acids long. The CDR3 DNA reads TGTGCCAGCAGCCTTTACAGGGTCGAGCAGTTCTTC. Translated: CASSLYRVEQFF.

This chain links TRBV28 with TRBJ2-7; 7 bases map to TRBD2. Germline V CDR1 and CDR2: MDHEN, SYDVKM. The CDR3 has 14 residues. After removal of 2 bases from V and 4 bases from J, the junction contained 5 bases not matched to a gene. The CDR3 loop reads CASSLASGPYEQYF. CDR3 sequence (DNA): TGTGCCAGCAGTTTAGCTAGCGGACCATACGAGCAGTACTTC.

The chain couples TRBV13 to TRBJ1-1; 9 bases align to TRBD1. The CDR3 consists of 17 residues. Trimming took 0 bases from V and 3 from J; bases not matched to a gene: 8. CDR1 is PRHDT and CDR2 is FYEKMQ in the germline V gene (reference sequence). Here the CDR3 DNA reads TGTGCCAGCAGCTTAGGGATGGGACAGGGATTGCACACTGAAGCTTTCTTT. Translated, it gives CASSLGMGQGLHTEAFF.